A selection of T cell receptor beta chains follows, all from one sample in a study of cytomegalovirus exposure and HLA in healthy donors. The method was immunoSEQ multiplex PCR; TCRdb's version includes in-frame clones alone and lacks a portion of them. The repertoire consists of about 130,000 clones, with under 12% occurring once and the leading ten covering roughly 4.6%. The specimen sequenced was PBMCs. The receptors come from a young woman in good health and CMV-seropositive. Both conserved end residues are part of each CDR3. D genes are given only for firm matches.

len	d_gene	v_gene	j_gene	CDR3aa
14	NA	TRBV7-8	TRBJ1-4	CASSLTGVNEKLFF
15	NA	TRBV4-1	TRBJ1-5	CASSQDARFNQPQHF
17	TRBD2	TRBV7-9	TRBJ2-1	CASSLLAGGPLYNEQFF
14	TRBD1	TRBV11-2	TRBJ2-5	CASSSQGVWETQYF
17	TRBD2	TRBV6-4	TRBJ2-3	CASSTTGLAGGPGRQYF
16	TRBD1	TRBV19	TRBJ2-5	CASSTGTGGTQETQYF
12	NA	TRBV29-1	TRBJ2-1	CSGGDPYNEQFF
15	NA	TRBV15	TRBJ2-3	CATSIRGQLTDTQYF
14	TRBD2	TRBV29-1	TRBJ2-3	CSVVATSGIYTQYF
16	NA	TRBV10-3	TRBJ2-3	CAISESVGMGTDTQYF
13	NA	TRBV5-1	TRBJ1-3	CASIPDTGNTIYF
13	TRBD2	TRBV10-3	TRBJ2-5	CAITPGREETQYF
14	NA	TRBV19	TRBJ2-7	CASSIGTGAYEQYF
12	NA	TRBV7-9	TRBJ2-7	CASRPLGGEQYF
14	TRBD1	TRBV9	TRBJ1-4	CASGQGQENEKLFF
22	NA	TRBV7-8	TRBJ1-1	CASSRTAQGIGILLTENTEAFF
15	NA	TRBV18	TRBJ1-3	CASSPPAGPGNTIYF
14	TRBD1	TRBV13	TRBJ1-1	CASSLRDRNTEAFF
14	NA	TRBV5-6	TRBJ2-6	CASSYYSGANVLTF
13	TRBD2	TRBV7-2	TRBJ2-5	CASSRSGSETQYF
14	NA	TRBV29-1	TRBJ2-7	CSVTSGTGHYEQYF
14	NA	TRBV7-9	TRBJ2-7	CASSPSGQIYEQYF
13	NA	TRBV10-3	TRBJ1-2	CAISETPGLSYTF
13	NA	TRBV10-3	TRBJ2-5	CAISGYSQETQYF
16	TRBD2	TRBV15	TRBJ2-7	CATGSPRLAGSYEQYF
10	NA	TRBV20-1	TRBJ2-3	CSAYTDTQYF
16	NA	TRBV30	TRBJ2-3	CAWSRGAGRGTDTQYF
15	NA	TRBV7-9	TRBJ2-1	CASSLWRGINNEQFF
15	NA	TRBV21-1	TRBJ1-1	CASSNRQGRSTEAFF
13	NA	TRBV2	TRBJ2-7	CASRNSGPYEQYF
15	NA	TRBV28	TRBJ2-2	CASRLSGGNTGELFF
12	NA	TRBV5-6	TRBJ2-1	CASSPGTREQFF
14	TRBD1	TRBV6-5	TRBJ2-7	CASQDRGLSYEQYF
17	TRBD2	TRBV6-9	TRBJ2-1	CASSLYQREGPGNEQFF
17	TRBD2	TRBV2	TRBJ2-3	CASREGLAGGTTDTQYF
12	TRBD1	TRBV19	TRBJ1-5	CASSPDRKVEHF
12	NA	TRBV14	TRBJ2-1	CASSYVDNEQFF